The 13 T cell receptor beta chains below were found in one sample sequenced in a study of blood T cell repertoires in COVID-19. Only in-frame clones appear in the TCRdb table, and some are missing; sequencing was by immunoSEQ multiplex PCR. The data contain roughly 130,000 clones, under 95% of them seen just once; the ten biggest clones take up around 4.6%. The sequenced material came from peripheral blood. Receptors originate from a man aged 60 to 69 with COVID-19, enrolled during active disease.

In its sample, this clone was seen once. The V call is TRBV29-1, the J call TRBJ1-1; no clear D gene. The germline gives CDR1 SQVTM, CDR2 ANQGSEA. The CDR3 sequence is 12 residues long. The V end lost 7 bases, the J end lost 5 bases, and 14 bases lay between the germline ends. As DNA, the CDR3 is TGCAGCGCCGAAACAGTTCGGACTGAAGCTTTCTTT. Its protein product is CSAETVRTEAFF.

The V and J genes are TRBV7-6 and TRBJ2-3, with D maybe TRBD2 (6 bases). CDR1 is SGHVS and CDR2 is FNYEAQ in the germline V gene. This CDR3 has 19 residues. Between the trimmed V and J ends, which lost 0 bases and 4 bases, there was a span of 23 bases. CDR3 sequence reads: CASSLASSGTTGGADTQYF. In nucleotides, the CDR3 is TGTGCCAGCAGCTTAGCGAGTAGCGGCACTACCGGAGGGGCAGATACGCAGTATTTT.

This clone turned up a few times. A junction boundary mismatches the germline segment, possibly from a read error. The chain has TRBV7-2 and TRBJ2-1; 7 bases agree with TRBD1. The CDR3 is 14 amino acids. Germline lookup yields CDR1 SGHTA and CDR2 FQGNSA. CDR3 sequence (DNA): TGTGCCAGCAGCTCTCCCATCGACAGGGTTAAGCAGATCTTC. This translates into CASSSPIDRVKQIF.

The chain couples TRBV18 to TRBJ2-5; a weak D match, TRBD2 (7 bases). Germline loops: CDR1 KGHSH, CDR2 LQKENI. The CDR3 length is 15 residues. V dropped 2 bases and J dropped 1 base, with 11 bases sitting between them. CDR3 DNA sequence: TGTGCCAGCTCACCAGACAGGACTAGCCAAGAGACCCAGTACTTC. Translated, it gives CASSPDRTSQETQYF.

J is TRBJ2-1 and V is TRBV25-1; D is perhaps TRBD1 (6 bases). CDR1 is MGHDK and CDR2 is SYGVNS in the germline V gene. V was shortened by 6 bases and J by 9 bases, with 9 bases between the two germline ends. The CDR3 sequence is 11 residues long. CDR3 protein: CASRGASEQFF. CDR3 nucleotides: TGTGCCAGCAGGGGGGCGAGTGAGCAGTTCTTC.

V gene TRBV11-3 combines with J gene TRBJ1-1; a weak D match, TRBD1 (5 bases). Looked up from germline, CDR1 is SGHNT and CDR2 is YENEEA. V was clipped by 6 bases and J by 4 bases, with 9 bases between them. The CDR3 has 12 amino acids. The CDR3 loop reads CASSSRATEAFF. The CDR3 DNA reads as TGTGCCAGCAGTTCCAGGGCCACTGAAGCTTTCTTT.

CDR3 DNA: TGCGCCAGCAGTGGTGGGAGGCCTGATACGCAGTATTTT. Amino acid sequence: CASSGGRPDTQYF. The gene calls are TRBV10-2 and TRBJ2-3; TRBD2 might be the D (6 bases). V was shortened by 4 bases and J by 6 bases, with 11 bases between the two germline ends. CDR3 length: 13 amino acids. The germline V gene encodes CDR1 WSHSY and CDR2 SAAADI.

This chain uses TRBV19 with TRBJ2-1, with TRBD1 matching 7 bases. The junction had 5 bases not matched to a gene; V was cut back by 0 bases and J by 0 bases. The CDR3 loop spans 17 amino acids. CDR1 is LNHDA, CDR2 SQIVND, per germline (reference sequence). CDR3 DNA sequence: TGTGCCAGTAGTATAGATTCCGGGACAGACTCCTACAATGAGCAGTTCTTC. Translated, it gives CASSIDSGTDSYNEQFF.

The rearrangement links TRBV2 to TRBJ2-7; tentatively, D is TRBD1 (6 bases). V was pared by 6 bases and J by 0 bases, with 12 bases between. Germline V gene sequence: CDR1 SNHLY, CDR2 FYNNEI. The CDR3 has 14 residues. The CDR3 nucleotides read TGTGCCAGCAGCGGAGGCAGGGGCTCCTACGAGCAGTACTTC. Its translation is CASSGGRGSYEQYF. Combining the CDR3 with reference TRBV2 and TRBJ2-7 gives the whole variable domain EPEVTQTPSHQVTQMGQEVILRCVPISNHLYFYWYRQILGQKVEFLVSFYNNEISEKSEIFDDQFSVERPDGSNFTLKIRSTKLEDSAMYFCASSGGRGSYEQYFGPGTRLTVT.

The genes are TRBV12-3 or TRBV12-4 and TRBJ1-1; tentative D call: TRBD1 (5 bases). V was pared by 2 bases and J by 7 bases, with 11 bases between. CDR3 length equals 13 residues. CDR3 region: CASSLTRAGEAFF. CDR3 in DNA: TGTGCCAGCAGTTTAACCAGGGCTGGTGAAGCTTTCTTT.

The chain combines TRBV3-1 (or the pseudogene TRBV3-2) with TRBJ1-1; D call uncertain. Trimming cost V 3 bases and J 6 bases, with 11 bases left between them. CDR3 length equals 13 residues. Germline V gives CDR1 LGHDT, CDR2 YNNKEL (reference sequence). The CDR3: CASSQQASAEAFF. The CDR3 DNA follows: TGTGCCAGCAGCCAGCAGGCATCGGCTGAAGCTTTCTTT.

As DNA, the CDR3 is TGTGCCTGCTCTAGCGGCCTCTACGAGCAGTACTTC. Translating it yields CACSSGLYEQYF. The chain employs TRBV11-3 and TRBJ2-7; 7 bases match TRBD2. Per germline, CDR1 SGHNT and CDR2 YENEEA. V was clipped by 11 bases and J by 3 bases; unmatched bases: 7. The CDR3 spans 12 residues.

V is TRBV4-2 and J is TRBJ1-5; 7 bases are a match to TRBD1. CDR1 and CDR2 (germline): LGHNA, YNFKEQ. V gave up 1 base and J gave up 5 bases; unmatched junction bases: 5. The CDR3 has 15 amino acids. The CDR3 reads CASSQVGRGDQPQHF. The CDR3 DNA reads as TGTGCCAGCAGCCAAGTGGGCAGGGGGGATCAGCCCCAGCATTTT.